The 7 T cell receptor beta chains in this list originate from one sample, sequenced in a study of shared clonotypes between healthy human individuals. Only in-frame clones appear in the TCRdb table, and some are missing; sequencing was by immunoSEQ multiplex PCR. The data hold approximately 1,500,000 clones, with nearly 99% observed a single time. The sample comprised naive CD4+ T cells sorted from blood. Subset: CD45RA+ positively selected. The receptors were sampled from a man aged 25 to 40 in good health.

The V call is TRBV29-1, the J call TRBJ2-3, with TRBD1 matching 7 bases. Per the germline V gene, CDR1 is SQVTM and CDR2 is ANQGSEA. V trimming: 7 bases; J trimming: 3 bases; junction bases outside the gene matches: 10. This CDR3 spans 14 amino acids. The CDR3 reads CSGGDSGLTDTQYF. CDR3 DNA: TGCAGCGGAGGGGACAGCGGCCTTACAGATACGCAGTATTTT.

This chain links TRBV4-3 with TRBJ2-3; D is unclear. The germline CDR1 and CDR2 sequences are LGHNA and YSLEER. Trimming took off 1 base at V and 2 bases at J, with 13 bases between the two ends. This CDR3 has 16 amino acids. CDR3 in amino acids: CASSQGPRPNTDTQYF. The CDR3 region has the DNA TGCGCCAGCAGCCAAGGGCCGAGACCGAACACAGATACGCAGTATTTT.

This chain connects TRBV6-4 to TRBJ1-5; D is possibly TRBD1 (6 bases). The CDR3 consists of 14 residues. Germline V gene lookup returns CDR1 MRHNA and CDR2 SNTAGT. Trimming stripped 5 bases from V and 6 bases from J, with 14 bases between. The CDR3 is CASSLQGGGQPQHF. The CDR3 DNA is TGTGCCAGCAGTTTACAGGGTGGCGGTCAGCCCCAGCATTTT.

The J gene is TRBJ2-5, the V gene TRBV28, with a weak D call TRBD2 (6 bases). Trimming left V 4 bases short and J 8 bases short, with 14 bases between. The V gene's germline CDR1 is MDHEN and CDR2 SYDVKM. This CDR3 has 13 residues. The CDR3: CASSSGVGQTQYF. As DNA, the CDR3 is TGTGCCAGCAGTTCGGGAGTCGGACAAACCCAGTACTTC.

The chain uses TRBV6-6 and TRBJ1-2; 9 bases match TRBD1. This CDR3 has 14 amino acids. After removal of 8 bases from V and 4 bases from J, the junction contained 8 bases not matched to a gene. CDR1 and CDR2 from the germline V gene are MNHNY and SVGAGI (reference sequence). CDR3 sequence: CASVRTGEVYGYTF. The CDR3 coding sequence is TGTGCCAGCGTACGGACAGGGGAAGTCTATGGCTACACCTTC.

The rearrangement uses TRBV4-1 and TRBJ1-2; D gene ambiguous. Deletions cut 1 base from V and 3 bases from J, with 6 bases between. CDR1 is MGHRA and CDR2 is YSYEKL in the germline V gene. CDR3 size: 13 residues. CDR3 loop: CASSQVRDYGYTF. The CDR3 region has the DNA TGCGCCAGCAGCCAAGTGAGAGACTATGGCTACACCTTC.

The V call is TRBV19, the J call TRBJ1-5; 8 bases align to TRBD1. J lost 2 bases, V lost 5 bases, and 8 bases had no gene match. This CDR3 is built from 16 residues. Looked up from germline, CDR1 is LNHDA and CDR2 is SQIVND (reference sequence). CDR3 region: CASSATGGVGNQPQHF. CDR3 nucleotides: TGTGCCAGTAGTGCAACAGGGGGAGTAGGCAATCAGCCCCAGCATTTT.